This passage covers 4 T cell receptor beta chains from one sample sequenced in a study of blood T cell repertoires in COVID-19. Using immunoSEQ multiplex PCR, the repertoire was profiled, and TCRdb retains in-frame clones only, with some absent. The repertoire holds tens of thousands of clones, with 84% as singletons. The sequenced sample consisted of peripheral blood. The source is a man aged 55 to 70 with acute or convalescent COVID-19.

The chain carries TRBV7-2 and TRBJ2-7; D gene unclear. The CDR3 sequence is 17 residues long. The V end lost 1 base, the J end lost 3 bases, and 19 bases lay between the germline ends. The germline V gene encodes CDR1 SGHTA and CDR2 FQGNSA. The chain's CDR3 is CASSLVTISRPHYEQYF. Written as DNA, the CDR3 is TGTGCCAGCAGCTTAGTTACAATCTCGAGGCCCCACTACGAGCAGTACTTC.

This chain connects TRBV5-1 to TRBJ1-1; the match to TRBD1 covers 8 bases. The germline CDR1 and CDR2 sequences are SGHRS and YFSETQ. V shed 4 bases, J shed 1 base, and the junction held 3 bases outside the gene matches. The CDR3 is made up of 14 amino acids. CDR3 DNA sequence: TGCGCCAGCAGCAACAGGGGGGAGAACACTGAAGCTTTCTTT. Translated, it gives CASSNRGENTEAFF.

The chain joins TRBV24-1 to TRBJ2-7; perhaps TRBD1 as D (6 bases). This CDR3 comprises 12 residues. Germline V gives CDR1 KGHDR, CDR2 SFDVKD. With 5 bases removed from V and 5 bases from J, the gap between germline ends came to 9 bases. In DNA form, the CDR3 reads TGTGCCACCAGTGCCCCAGGGGACGAGCAGTACTTC. Its translation is CATSAPGDEQYF.

V usage is TRBV18 and J usage is TRBJ2-5; TRBD1 agrees at 9 bases. Germline V lookup: CDR1 KGHSH, CDR2 LQKENI. The CDR3 sequence is 15 residues long. V lost 3 bases, J lost 4 bases, and 6 bases stayed unmatched. The CDR3 DNA reads as TGTGCCAGCTCACCCGGGACAGGGCCTTTAGAGACCCAGTACTTC. Encoded protein: CASSPGTGPLETQYF.